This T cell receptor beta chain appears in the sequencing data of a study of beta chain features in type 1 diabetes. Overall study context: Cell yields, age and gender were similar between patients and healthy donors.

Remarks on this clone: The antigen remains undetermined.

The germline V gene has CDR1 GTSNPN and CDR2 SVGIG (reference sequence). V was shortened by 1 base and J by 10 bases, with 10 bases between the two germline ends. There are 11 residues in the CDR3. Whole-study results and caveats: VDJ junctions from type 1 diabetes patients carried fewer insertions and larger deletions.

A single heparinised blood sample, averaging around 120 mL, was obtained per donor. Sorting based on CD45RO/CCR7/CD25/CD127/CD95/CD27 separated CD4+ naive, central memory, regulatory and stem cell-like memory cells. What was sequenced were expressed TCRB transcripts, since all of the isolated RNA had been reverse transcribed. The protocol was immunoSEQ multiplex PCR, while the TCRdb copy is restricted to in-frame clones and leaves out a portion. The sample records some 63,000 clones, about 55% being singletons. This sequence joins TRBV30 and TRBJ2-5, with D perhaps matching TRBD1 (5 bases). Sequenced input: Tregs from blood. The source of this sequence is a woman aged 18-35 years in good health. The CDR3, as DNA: TGTGCCTGGAGTGAAAGGGGAATCCAGTACTTC. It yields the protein CAWSERGIQYF.